This passage covers 9 T cell receptor beta chains from one sample sequenced in a study of Tregs in tolerant kidney transplant recipients. Data came from immunoSEQ multiplex PCR; TCRdb stores just in-frame clones and leaves some out. The sample records some 240,000 clones, around 81% being singletons. Sequenced sample: CD4+ T cells from blood. These receptors all come from a human donor in good health.

This clone came up once. The chain recombines TRBV10-3 with TRBJ2-5, with 7 bases identical to TRBD2. Near its end, the DNA agrees better with TRBJ2-7, so the J call may be wrong. This CDR3 region has 14 residues. CDR1 and CDR2 (germline): ENHRY, SYGVKD. This chain's CDR3 is CATETGRSPYEQYF. DNA of the CDR3: TGTGCCACGGAAACCGGGAGGAGTCCCTACGAGCAGTACTTC.

The CDR3 sequence: CAWSPDSHNNQPQHF. DNA for the CDR3: TGTGCCTGGAGCCCTGACAGTCATAACAATCAGCCCCAGCATTTT. J is TRBJ1-5 and V is TRBV30, with D possibly TRBD1 on 5 matching bases. Germline CDR1 GTSNPN, CDR2 SVGIG (reference sequence). With 3 bases removed from V and 3 bases from J, the gap between germline ends came to 15 bases. This CDR3 region has 15 residues.

CDR3 region: CASSAGTRDLYEQYF. The CDR3, as DNA: TGTGCCAGCAGCGCCGGGACTAGGGACCTCTACGAGCAGTACTTC. This rearrangement joins TRBV5-6 to TRBJ2-7, with 8 positions matching TRBD2. From germline, CDR1 is SGHDT and CDR2 YYEEEE. V gave up 4 bases and J gave up 3 bases; unmatched junction bases: 9. The CDR3 has 15 residues. Full variable domain (missing parts from reference TRBV5-6 and TRBJ2-7): DAGVTQSPTHLIKTRGQQVTLRCSPKSGHDTVSWYQQALGQGPQFIFQYYEEEERQRGNFPDRFSGHQFPNYSSELNVNALLLGDSALYLCASSAGTRDLYEQYFGPGTRLTVT.

This chain uses TRBV21-1 with TRBJ2-1; TRBD2, as called in the table, went unchecked against the DNA. TRBV21-1 is shown as a pseudogene. This CDR3 is 13 amino acids long. The CDR3 sequence: CASSKTGYHEQFF. The CDR3, as DNA: TGTGCCAGCAGCAAAACGGGTTACCATGAGCAGTTCTTC.

The rearrangement joins TRBV11-3 to TRBJ2-2; the D is unclear. The V end was cut by 6 bases, the J end by 1 base, with 9 bases between. This CDR3 spans 14 amino acids. Germline V gene sequence: CDR1 SGHNT, CDR2 YENEEA. The CDR3 sequence is CASRRTGNTGELFF. The DNA for the CDR3 is TGTGCCAGCAGGCGGACGGGGAACACCGGGGAGCTGTTTTTT.

Remarks on this clone: The same CDR3 also results from other DNA sequences found in this sample. The chain recombines TRBV30 with TRBJ2-1; D uncertain. With 3 bases removed from V and 8 bases from J, the gap between germline ends came to 23 bases. The length of the CDR3 is 16 residues. From germline, CDR1 is GTSNPN and CDR2 SVGIG (reference sequence). This CDR3 is CAWRTPRNLGLDEQFF. The CDR3, as DNA: TGTGCCTGGAGAACTCCTCGTAATCTCGGGTTGGATGAGCAGTTCTTC.

This chain links TRBV7-9 with TRBJ1-6, with D unclear. This CDR3 has 14 amino acids. Germline assignment: CDR1 SEHNR and CDR2 FQNEAQ (reference sequence). Trimming stripped 3 bases from V and 9 bases from J, with 12 bases between. CDR3 sequence reads: CASSLERAVSPLHF. The CDR3 DNA reads TGTGCCAGCAGCTTGGAAAGGGCCGTTTCACCCCTCCACTTT.

This clone was detected only once. The V gene is TRBV20-1, the J gene TRBJ2-3; D unresolved. This CDR3 region has 9 residues. The germline V gene encodes CDR1 DFQATT and CDR2 SNEGSKA (reference sequence). CDR3 sequence (DNA): TGCAGGGGTAGCGATACGCAGTATTTT. This translates into CRGSDTQYF.

The chain carries TRBV9 and TRBJ1-6; TRBD1 might be the D (5 bases). The CDR3 extends over 12 amino acids. Germline lookup yields CDR1 SGDLS and CDR2 YYNGEE. V lost 3 bases, J lost 12 bases, and 10 bases lay in between. In nucleotides, the CDR3 is TGTGCCAGCAGCGCAGACCAGGGACCCCTCCACTTT. Translated: CASSADQGPLHF.